This is a list of T cell receptor beta chains from one sample in a study of shared clonotypes between healthy human individuals. Method: immunoSEQ multiplex PCR; TCRdb's copy keeps in-frame clones and lacks some. The table records a few million clones, about 93% of them present only once. The sequenced sample consisted of naive CD8+ T cells from PBMCs. Source of these receptors: a man between 18 and 29 years old in good health. Some clones in this sample may be carry-over from other donors' samples. CDR3s include the opening cysteine and the closing phenylalanine or tryptophan. A D gene is named only where the DNA matches it firmly. The listing skips clone size in some rows; elsewhere it reads once, few, many or a size class.

abundance,d_gene,v_gene,j_gene,CDR3aa,CDR3nt
NA,TRBD2,TRBV9,TRBJ2-1,CASSVDRLAGSYNEQFF,TGTGCCAGCAGCGTAGACCGACTAGCGGGATCCTACAATGAGCAGTTCTTC
NA,NA,TRBV9,TRBJ1-4,CASSVGGGTNEKLFF,TGTGCCAGCAGCGTAGGGGGAGGAACTAATGAAAAACTGTTTTTT
NA,TRBD2,TRBV7-3,TRBJ2-2,CASSSPLAGGDTGELFF,TGTGCCAGCAGCTCACCCCTAGCGGGAGGTGACACCGGGGAGCTGTTTTTT
NA,TRBD2,TRBV7-8,TRBJ2-1,CASSPPLAGGSPDEQFF,TGTGCCAGCAGCCCCCCCTTAGCGGGAGGATCACCTGATGAGCAGTTCTTC
NA,TRBD2,TRBV4-3,TRBJ2-1,CASSQDSAGGPSYNEQFF,TGCGCCAGCAGCCAAGATTCGGCGGGAGGGCCCTCCTACAATGAGCAGTTCTTC
NA,NA,TRBV7-9,TRBJ1-2,CASSPLQAVDGYTF,TGTGCCAGCAGCCCGCTGCAGGCCGTCGATGGCTACACCTTC
NA,NA,TRBV27,TRBJ1-5,CASSLGRNSNQPQHF,TGTGCCAGCAGTTTAGGACGGAATTCCAATCAGCCCCAGCATTTT
NA,TRBD1,TRBV7-6,TRBJ2-7,CASSQTGAWVYEQYF,TGTGCCAGCAGTCAAACAGGGGCGTGGGTCTACGAGCAGTACTTC
NA,TRBD2,TRBV9,TRBJ2-3,CASSISPTTSGYTDTQYF,TGTGCCAGCAGCATCAGCCCCACGACTAGCGGGTACACAGATACGCAGTATTTT
NA,TRBD2,TRBV9,TRBJ2-3,CASSVSAGGGADTQYF,TGTGCCAGCAGCGTCTCAGCGGGAGGGGGCGCAGATACGCAGTATTTT
NA,NA,TRBV6-1,TRBJ1-1,CASSENGGLNTEAFF,TGTGCCAGCAGTGAAAACGGAGGGCTGAACACTGAAGCTTTCTTT
NA,TRBD2,TRBV11-2,TRBJ2-7,CASSSRLAGEYEQYF,TGTGCCAGCAGCTCACGACTAGCGGGGGAATACGAGCAGTACTTC
NA,NA,TRBV5-6,TRBJ1-1,CASSFGPEAFF,TGTGCCAGCAGCTTCGGTCCTGAAGCTTTCTTT
NA,TRBD2,TRBV4-1,TRBJ2-1,CASSQDFTSGRGNEQFF,TGCGCCAGCAGCCAAGATTTCACTAGCGGGAGGGGGAATGAGCAGTTCTTC
once,NA,TRBV7-9,TRBJ2-7,CASSSPDSSYEQYF,TGTGCCAGCAGCTCGCCGGACAGTTCCTACGAGCAGTACTTC
NA,NA,TRBV5-1,TRBJ2-7,CASSLGTPAYEQYF,TGCGCCAGCAGCTTGGGTACCCCGGCCTACGAGCAGTACTTC
NA,NA,TRBV27,TRBJ2-7,CASSDFSYEQYF,TGTGCCAGCTCAGATTTCTCCTACGAGCAGTACTTC
NA,NA,TRBV7-3,TRBJ2-7,CASSLMAATEQYF,TGTGCCAGCAGCTTAATGGCCGCGACCGAGCAGTACTTC
NA,NA,TRBV6-6,TRBJ2-7,CASSYRGGQYF,TGTGCCAGCAGTTACCGAGGTGGGCAGTACTTC
NA,NA,TRBV14,TRBJ2-5,CASSQAFPRESETQYF,TGTGCCAGCAGCCAAGCGTTCCCTAGGGAATCCGAGACCCAGTACTTC
NA,TRBD1,TRBV2,TRBJ2-5,CASSDRVGTQYF,TGTGCCAGCAGCGACAGGGTCGGGACCCAGTACTTC
NA,TRBD1,TRBV28,TRBJ2-1,CASSSRQGALRGTPPYNEQFF,TGTGCCAGCAGTTCCAGACAGGGGGCCCTGAGGGGGACACCCCCCTACAATGAGCAGTTCTTC
NA,NA,TRBV6-5,TRBJ2-7,CASSYSTGHVSYEQYF,TGTGCCAGCAGTTACTCGACTGGACACGTCTCCTACGAGCAGTACTTC
NA,TRBD1,TRBV7-3,TRBJ1-1,CASSLTGTANTEAFF,TGTGCCAGCAGCTTAACTGGGACAGCGAACACTGAAGCTTTCTTT
once,NA,TRBV7-9,TRBJ2-5,CASSLVGHVNQETQYF,TGTGCCAGCAGCTTAGTGGGACACGTAAACCAAGAGACCCAGTACTTC
NA,NA,TRBV11-2,TRBJ2-1,CASSSTRLNPNEQFF,TGTGCCAGCAGCTCGACCCGACTCAATCCCAATGAGCAGTTCTTC
NA,NA,TRBV29-1,TRBJ2-2,CSVEIRSGELFF,TGCAGCGTTGAAATCCGTTCCGGGGAGCTGTTTTTT
NA,TRBD1,TRBV10-1,TRBJ2-2,CASSGWTGGNTGELFF,TGCGCCAGCAGTGGGTGGACAGGAGGGAACACCGGGGAGCTGTTTTTT
once,TRBD2,TRBV7-9,TRBJ2-7,CASSRSGRVYEQYF,TGTGCCAGCAGCCGTAGCGGGAGGGTCTACGAGCAGTACTTC
NA,NA,TRBV6-5,TRBJ1-1,CASSYAGPGAEAFF,TGTGCCAGCAGTTACGCAGGACCGGGGGCTGAAGCTTTCTTT
NA,TRBD2,TRBV7-2,TRBJ2-1,CASSFGTSGRYEQFF,TGTGCCAGCAGCTTCGGGACTAGCGGGAGATATGAGCAGTTCTTC
NA,TRBD1,TRBV9,TRBJ2-1,CASSVGDRANEQFF,TGTGCCAGCAGCGTAGGCGACAGGGCGAATGAGCAGTTCTTC
NA,TRBD2,TRBV29-1,TRBJ2-7,CSVSGSAYEQYF,TGCAGCGTTAGCGGGAGCGCCTACGAGCAGTACTTC
NA,TRBD1,TRBV27,TRBJ2-7,CASSPSTGVQMYEQYF,TGTGCCAGCAGTCCCTCGACAGGGGTCCAGATGTACGAGCAGTACTTC
NA,NA,TRBV27,TRBJ2-1,CASSLNAPMAYNEQFF,TGTGCCAGCAGTTTAAATGCCCCCATGGCCTACAATGAGCAGTTCTTC
NA,NA,TRBV27,TRBJ2-1,CASSPGASLNEQFF,TGTGCCAGCAGCCCGGGGGCCTCCCTTAATGAGCAGTTCTTC
once,TRBD2,TRBV6-4,TRBJ2-3,CASSLAGGPQDTQYF,TGTGCCAGCAGTCTAGCGGGAGGGCCTCAGGATACGCAGTATTTT